This TCR beta chain was recovered during a study of blood T cell repertoires in COVID-19. Study at large: From T cells, B-cell-depleted T cells, or PBMCs came the material, which was cDNA or gDNA.

Individuals aged about 18 to 95 years were recruited from 24 US areas. Cohort assignment relied on participant-reported clinical history. CDR1 is LNHDA, CDR2 SQIVND, per germline (reference sequence). Trimming removed 4 bases from V and 6 bases from J; junction bases left unmatched: 8. This CDR3 spans 16 amino acids. This clone has only one observation. Per the authors' pipeline: Nucleated cell number was recorded as an estimate derived from reference gene primer amplification. Clones were sequenced by immunoSEQ multiplex PCR, and TCRdb holds only the in-frame ones, with some missing. D and trimming were read from the DNA, whereas the V and J calls and clone size are those reported in that table. The sample yields hundreds of thousands of clones, around 89% seen once.

The J gene is TRBJ2-3, the V gene TRBV19, with 12 bases matching TRBD2. The source is a young woman with acute COVID-19. The sample taken for sequencing was PBMCs or T cells enriched from blood (not recorded which). CDR3 bases: TGTGCCAGTAGTAATCGACTAGCGGGAGTGGGGGATACGCAGTATTTT. This translates into CASSNRLAGVGDTQYF.